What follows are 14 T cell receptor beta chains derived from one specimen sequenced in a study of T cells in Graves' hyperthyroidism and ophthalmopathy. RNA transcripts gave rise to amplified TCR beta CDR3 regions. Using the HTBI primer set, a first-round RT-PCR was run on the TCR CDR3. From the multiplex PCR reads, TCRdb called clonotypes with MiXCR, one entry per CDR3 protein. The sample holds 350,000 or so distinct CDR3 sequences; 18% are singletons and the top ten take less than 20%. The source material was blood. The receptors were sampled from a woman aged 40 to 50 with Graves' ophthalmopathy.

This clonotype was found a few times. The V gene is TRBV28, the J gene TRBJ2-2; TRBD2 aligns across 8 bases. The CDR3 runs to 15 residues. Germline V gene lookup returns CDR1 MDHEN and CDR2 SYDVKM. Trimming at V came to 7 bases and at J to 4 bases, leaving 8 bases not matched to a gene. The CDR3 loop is CASKPGGPGTGELFF. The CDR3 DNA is TGTGCCAGCAAACCGGGAGGGCCAGGCACCGGGGAGCTGTTTTTT.

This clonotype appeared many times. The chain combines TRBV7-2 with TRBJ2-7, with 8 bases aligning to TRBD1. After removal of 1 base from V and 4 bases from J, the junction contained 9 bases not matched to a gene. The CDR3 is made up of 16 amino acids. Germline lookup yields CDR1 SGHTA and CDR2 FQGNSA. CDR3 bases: TGTGCCAGCAGCTTAGGGCCCAGGGGGCAGGGTTACGAGCAGTACTTC. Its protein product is CASSLGPRGQGYEQYF.

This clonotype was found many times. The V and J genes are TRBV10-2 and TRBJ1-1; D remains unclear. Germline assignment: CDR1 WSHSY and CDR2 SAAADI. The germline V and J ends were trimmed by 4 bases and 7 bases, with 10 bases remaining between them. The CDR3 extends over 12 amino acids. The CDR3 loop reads CASSVSANEAFF. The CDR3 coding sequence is TGCGCCAGCAGTGTGTCCGCGAATGAAGCTTTCTTT.

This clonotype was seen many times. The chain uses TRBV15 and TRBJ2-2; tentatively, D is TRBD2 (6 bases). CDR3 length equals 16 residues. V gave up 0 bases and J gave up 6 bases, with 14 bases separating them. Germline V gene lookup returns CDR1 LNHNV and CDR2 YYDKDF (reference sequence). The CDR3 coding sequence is TGTGCCACCAGCAGAGACGGAGGGCCTCTTTCCGGGGAGCTGTTTTTT. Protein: CATSRDGGPLSGELFF.

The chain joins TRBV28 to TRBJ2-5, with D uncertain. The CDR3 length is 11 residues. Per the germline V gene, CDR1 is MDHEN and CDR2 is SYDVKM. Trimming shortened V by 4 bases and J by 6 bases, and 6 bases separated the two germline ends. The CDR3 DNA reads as TGTGCCAGCAGTTCTTTACAGACCCAGTACTTC. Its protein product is CASSSLQTQYF.

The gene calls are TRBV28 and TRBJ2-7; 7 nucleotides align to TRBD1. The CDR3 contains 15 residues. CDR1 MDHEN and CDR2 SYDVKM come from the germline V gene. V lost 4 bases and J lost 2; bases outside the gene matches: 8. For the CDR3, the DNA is TGTGCCAGCAGTTCTGGACAGGAGCGAACCTACGAGCAGTACTTC. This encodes CASSSGQERTYEQYF. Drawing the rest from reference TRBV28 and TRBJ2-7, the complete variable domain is DVKVTQSSRYLVKRTGEKVFLECVQDMDHENMFWYRQDPGLGLRLIYFSYDVKMKEKGDIPEGYSVSREKKERFSLILESASTNQTSMYLCASSSGQERTYEQYFGPGTRLTVT.

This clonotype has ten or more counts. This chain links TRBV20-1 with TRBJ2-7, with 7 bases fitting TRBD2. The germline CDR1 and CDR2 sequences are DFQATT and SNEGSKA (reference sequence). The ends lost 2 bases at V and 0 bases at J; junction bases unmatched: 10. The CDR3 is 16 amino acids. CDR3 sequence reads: CSARSSFGRSSYEQYF. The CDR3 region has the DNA TGCAGTGCTAGATCCTCTTTCGGGAGGAGCTCCTACGAGCAGTACTTC.

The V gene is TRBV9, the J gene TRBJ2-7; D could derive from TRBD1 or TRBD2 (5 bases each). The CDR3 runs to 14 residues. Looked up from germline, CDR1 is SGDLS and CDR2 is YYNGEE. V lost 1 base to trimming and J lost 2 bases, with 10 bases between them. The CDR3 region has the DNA TGTGCCAGCAGCGTAAAAGGGGACCCCTACGAGCAGTACTTC. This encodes CASSVKGDPYEQYF.

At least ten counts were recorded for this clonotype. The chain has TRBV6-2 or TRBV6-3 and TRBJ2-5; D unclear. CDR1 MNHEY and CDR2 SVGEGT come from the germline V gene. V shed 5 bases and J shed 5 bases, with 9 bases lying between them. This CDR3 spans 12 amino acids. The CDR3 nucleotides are TGTGCCAGCAGTCCAGTCGGGGAGACCCAGTACTTC. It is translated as CASSPVGETQYF.

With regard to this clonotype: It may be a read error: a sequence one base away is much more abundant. The CDR3 nucleotides are TGTGCCGGCAGTGCAGGGGCATCAGATACGCAGTATTTT. Amino acid sequence: CAGSAGASDTQYF. The genes are TRBV6-4 and TRBJ2-3; D perhaps matches TRBD1 (6 bases). Looked up from germline, CDR1 is MRHNA and CDR2 is SNTAGT. The CDR3 is 13 residues long.

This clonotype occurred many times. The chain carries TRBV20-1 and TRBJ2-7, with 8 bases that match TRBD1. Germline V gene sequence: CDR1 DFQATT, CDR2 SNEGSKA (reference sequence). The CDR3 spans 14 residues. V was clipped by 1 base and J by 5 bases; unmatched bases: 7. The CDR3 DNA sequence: TGCAGTGCTAGAGGCCCCGGACAGGGCCACGAGCAGTACTTC. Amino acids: CSARGPGQGHEQYF.

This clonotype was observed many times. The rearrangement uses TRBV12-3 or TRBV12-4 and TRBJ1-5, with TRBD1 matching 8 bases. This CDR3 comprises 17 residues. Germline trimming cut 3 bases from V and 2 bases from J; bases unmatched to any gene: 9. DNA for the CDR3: TGTGCCAGCAGTTTTGGACAGGGAGGGGTAGGCAATCAGCCCCAGCATTTT. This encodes CASSFGQGGVGNQPQHF.

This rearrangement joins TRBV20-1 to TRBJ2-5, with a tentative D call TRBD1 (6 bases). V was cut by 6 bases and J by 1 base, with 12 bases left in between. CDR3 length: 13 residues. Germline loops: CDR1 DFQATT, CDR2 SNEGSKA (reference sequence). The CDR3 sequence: CSAAGVGQETQYF. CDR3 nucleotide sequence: TGCAGTGCCGCAGGGGTCGGCCAAGAGACCCAGTACTTC.

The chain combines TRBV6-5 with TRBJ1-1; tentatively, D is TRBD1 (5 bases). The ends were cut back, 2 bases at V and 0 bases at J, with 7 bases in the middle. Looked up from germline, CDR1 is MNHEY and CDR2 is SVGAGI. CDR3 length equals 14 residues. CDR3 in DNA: TGTGCCAGCAGTTACGCGGGGCTGAACACTGAAGCTTTCTTT. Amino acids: CASSYAGLNTEAFF.